This TCR beta chain was documented in a study of CD8 T cells in Susac syndrome. Germline V gene data show CDR1 as MNHEY and CDR2 as SMNVEV (reference sequence). V was trimmed by 1 base and J by 0 bases, leaving 10 bases between them. The CDR3 is 16 residues long. Negative isolation yielded the CD8+ and CD4+ T cells, while FACS enriched the TEMRA cells. An input of about 0.45 to 1 ug of RNA was subjected to reverse transcription using random hexamers. TCR beta CDR3 was amplified by immunoSEQ multiplex PCR. This amplification extended across 54 Vbeta and 13 Jbeta segments. TCRdb used MiXCR to reprocess the immunoSEQ multiplex PCR reads, holding one entry per CDR3 protein. The sample has some 450,000 distinct CDR3 sequences; 75% to 90% are singletons.

Sequencing was carried out using CD8+ T cells from PBMCs. The chain employs TRBV27 and TRBJ1-5, with D unclear. This sequence originates from a human donor with multiple sclerosis. The CDR3 loop reads CASSLWPGDSNQPQHF. Written as DNA, the CDR3 is TGTGCCAGCAGTTTATGGCCAGGAGATAGCAATCAGCCCCAGCATTTT.